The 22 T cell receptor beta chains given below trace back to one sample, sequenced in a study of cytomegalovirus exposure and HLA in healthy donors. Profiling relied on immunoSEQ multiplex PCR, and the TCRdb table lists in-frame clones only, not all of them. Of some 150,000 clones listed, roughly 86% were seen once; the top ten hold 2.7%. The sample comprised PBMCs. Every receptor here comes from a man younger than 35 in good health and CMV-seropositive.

CDR3 in amino acids: CSVDPSGRRNTQYF. Here the CDR3 DNA reads TGCAGCGTTGACCCTAGCGGGAGACGGAATACGCAGTATTTT. The chain recombines TRBV29-1 with TRBJ2-3; 10 bases agree with TRBD2. After removal of 3 bases from V and 7 bases from J, the junction contained 7 bases not matched to a gene. The germline V gene encodes CDR1 SQVTM and CDR2 ANQGSEA. The CDR3 runs to 14 residues.

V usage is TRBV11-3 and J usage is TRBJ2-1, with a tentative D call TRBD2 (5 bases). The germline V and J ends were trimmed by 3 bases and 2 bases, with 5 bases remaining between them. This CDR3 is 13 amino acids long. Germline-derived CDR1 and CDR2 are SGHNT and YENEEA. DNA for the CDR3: TGTGCCAGCAGCTTGACTACCTACAATGAGCAGTTCTTC. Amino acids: CASSLTTYNEQFF. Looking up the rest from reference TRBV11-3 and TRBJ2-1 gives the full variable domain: EAGVVQSPRYKIIEKKQPVAFWCNPISGHNTLYWYLQNLGQGPELLIRYENEEAVDDSQLPKDRFSAERLKGVDSTLKIQPAELGDSAVYLCASSLTTYNEQFFGPGTRLTVL.

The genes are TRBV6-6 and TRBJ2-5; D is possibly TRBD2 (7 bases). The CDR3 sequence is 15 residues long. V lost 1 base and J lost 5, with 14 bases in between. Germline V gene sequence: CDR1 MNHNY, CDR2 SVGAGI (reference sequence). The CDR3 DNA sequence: TGTGCCAGCAGTTACTGGGGGGGCCAGGGCGAGACCCAGTACTTC. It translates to CASSYWGGQGETQYF.

The CDR3 protein is CASSLVSLTSVRHNEQFF. The CDR3 nucleotides read TGTGCCAGCAGCTTAGTCTCCCTGACTAGCGTTCGACACAATGAGCAGTTCTTC. The rearrangement links TRBV7-9 to TRBJ2-1; 8 bases agree with TRBD2. From germline, CDR1 is SEHNR and CDR2 FQNEAQ (reference sequence). Unmatched junction bases numbered 13, after V lost 1 base and J lost 5 bases. CDR3 size: 18 residues.

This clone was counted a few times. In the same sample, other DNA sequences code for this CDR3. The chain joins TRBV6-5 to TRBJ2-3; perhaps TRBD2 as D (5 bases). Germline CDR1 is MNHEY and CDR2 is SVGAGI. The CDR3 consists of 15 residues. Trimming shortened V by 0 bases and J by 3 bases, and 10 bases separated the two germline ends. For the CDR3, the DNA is TGTGCCAGCAGTTACTCGCGGGCGCCTACAGATACGCAGTATTTT. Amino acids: CASSYSRAPTDTQYF.

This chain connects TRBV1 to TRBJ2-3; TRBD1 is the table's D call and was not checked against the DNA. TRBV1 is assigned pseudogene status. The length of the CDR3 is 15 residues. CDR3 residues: CTSSLLWGLRDTQYF. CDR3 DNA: TGCACCAGCAGCCTACTGTGGGGGCTTAGAGATACGCAGTATTTT.

In DNA, the CDR3 is TGTGCCAGCGGAACTGGGGGCATGAACACAGATACGCAGTATTTT. Translation: CASGTGGMNTDTQYF. The rearrangement uses TRBV2 and TRBJ2-3; perhaps TRBD1 as D (6 bases). The CDR3 totals 15 residues. Germline V CDR1 and CDR2: SNHLY, FYNNEI. V was trimmed by 8 bases and J by 2 bases, leaving 17 bases between them.

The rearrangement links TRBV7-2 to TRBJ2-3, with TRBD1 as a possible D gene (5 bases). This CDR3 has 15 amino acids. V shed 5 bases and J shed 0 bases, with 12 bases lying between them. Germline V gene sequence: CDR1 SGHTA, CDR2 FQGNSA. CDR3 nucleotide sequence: TGTGCCAGCAGCCCCGACTGGGGCAGCACAGATACGCAGTATTTT. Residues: CASSPDWGSTDTQYF.

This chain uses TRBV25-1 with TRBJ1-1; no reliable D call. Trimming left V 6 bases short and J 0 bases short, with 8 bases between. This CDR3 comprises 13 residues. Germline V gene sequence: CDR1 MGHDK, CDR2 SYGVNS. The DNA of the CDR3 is TGTGCCAGCAGCCGGAGGTTGAACACTGAAGCTTTCTTT. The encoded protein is CASSRRLNTEAFF.

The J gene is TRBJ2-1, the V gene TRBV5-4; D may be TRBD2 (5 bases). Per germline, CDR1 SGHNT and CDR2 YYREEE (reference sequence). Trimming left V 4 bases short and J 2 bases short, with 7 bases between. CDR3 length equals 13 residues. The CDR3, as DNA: TGTGCCAGCAGCCCCGGGGCCTACAATGAGCAGTTCTTC. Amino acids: CASSPGAYNEQFF.

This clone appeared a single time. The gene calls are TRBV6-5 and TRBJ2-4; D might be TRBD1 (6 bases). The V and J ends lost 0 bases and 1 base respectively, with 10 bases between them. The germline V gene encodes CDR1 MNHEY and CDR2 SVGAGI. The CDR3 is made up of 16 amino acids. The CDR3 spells CASSYSGGLAKNIQYF. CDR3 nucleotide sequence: TGTGCCAGCAGTTACTCAGGGGGTCTGGCCAAAAACATTCAGTACTTC.

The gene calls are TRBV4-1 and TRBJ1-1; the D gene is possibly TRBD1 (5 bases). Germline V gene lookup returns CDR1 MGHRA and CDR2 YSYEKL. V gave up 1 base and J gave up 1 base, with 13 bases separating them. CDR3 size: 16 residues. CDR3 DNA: TGCGCCAGCAGCCAAGTGTTCGGACATAGGAACACTGAAGCTTTCTTT. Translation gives CASSQVFGHRNTEAFF.

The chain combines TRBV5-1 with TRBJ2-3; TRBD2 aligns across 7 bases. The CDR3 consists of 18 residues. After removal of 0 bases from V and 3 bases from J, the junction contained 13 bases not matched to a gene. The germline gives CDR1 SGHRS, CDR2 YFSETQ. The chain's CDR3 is CASSLGWLAEPDTDTQYF. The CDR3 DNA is TGCGCCAGCAGCTTGGGGTGGCTAGCGGAGCCAGATACAGATACGCAGTATTTT.

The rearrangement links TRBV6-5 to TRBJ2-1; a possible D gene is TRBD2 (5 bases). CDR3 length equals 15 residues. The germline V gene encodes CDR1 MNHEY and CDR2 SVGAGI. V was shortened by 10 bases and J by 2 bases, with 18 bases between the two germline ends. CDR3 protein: CATDPRGNAYNEQFF. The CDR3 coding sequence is TGTGCCACAGACCCACGGGGTAATGCCTACAATGAGCAGTTCTTC.

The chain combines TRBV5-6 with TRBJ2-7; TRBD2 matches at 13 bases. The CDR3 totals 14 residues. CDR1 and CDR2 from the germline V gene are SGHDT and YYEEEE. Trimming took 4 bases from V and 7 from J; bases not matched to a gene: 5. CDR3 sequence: CASSLGLAGVEQYF. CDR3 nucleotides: TGTGCCAGCAGCCTCGGACTAGCGGGAGTGGAGCAGTACTTC.

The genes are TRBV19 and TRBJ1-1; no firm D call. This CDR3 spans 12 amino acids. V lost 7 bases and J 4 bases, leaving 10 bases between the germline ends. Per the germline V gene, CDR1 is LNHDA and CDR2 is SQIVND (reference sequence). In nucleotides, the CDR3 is TGTGCCAGTACCAACGGGTTCACTGAAGCTTTCTTT. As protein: CASTNGFTEAFF.

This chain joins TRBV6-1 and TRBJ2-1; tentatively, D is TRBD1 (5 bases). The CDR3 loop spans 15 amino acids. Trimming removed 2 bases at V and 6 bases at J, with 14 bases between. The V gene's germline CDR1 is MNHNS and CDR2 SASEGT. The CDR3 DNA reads TGTGCCAGCAGTGAATACCTGGCCAGGGCCAATGAGCAGTTCTTC. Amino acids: CASSEYLARANEQFF.

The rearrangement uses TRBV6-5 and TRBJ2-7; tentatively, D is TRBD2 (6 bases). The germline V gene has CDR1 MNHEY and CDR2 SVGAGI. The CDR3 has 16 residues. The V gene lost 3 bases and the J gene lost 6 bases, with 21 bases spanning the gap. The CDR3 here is CASSYSPREIVCEQYF. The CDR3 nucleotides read TGTGCCAGCAGTTATTCCCCCCGGGAGATTGTATGCGAGCAGTACTTC.

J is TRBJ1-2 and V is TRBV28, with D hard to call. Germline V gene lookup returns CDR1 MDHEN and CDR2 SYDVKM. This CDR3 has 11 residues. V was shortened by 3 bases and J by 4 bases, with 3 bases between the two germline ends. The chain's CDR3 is CASSFLYGYTF. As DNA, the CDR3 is TGTGCCAGCAGTTTCCTCTATGGCTACACCTTC.

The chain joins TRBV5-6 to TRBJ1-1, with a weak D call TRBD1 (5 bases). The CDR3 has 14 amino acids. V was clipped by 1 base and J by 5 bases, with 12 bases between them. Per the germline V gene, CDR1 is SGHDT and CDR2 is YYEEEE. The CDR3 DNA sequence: TGTGCCAGCAGCTTGATAAACCAGGGAACTGAAGCTTTCTTT. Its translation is CASSLINQGTEAFF.

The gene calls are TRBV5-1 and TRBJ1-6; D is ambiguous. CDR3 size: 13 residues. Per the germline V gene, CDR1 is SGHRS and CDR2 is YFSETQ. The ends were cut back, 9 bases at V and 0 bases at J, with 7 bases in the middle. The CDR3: CATASSYNSPLHF. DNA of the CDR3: TGCGCCACCGCTAGCTCCTATAATTCACCCCTCCACTTT.

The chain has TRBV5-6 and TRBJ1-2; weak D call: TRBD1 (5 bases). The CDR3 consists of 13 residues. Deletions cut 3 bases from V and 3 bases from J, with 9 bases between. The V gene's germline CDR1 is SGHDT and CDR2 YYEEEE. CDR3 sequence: CASSYDRDYGYTF. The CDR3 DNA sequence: TGTGCCAGCAGCTATGACAGAGACTATGGCTACACCTTC.